The 17 T cell receptor beta chains below all came from one sample that was sequenced in a study of early T cells in non-severe SARS-CoV-2 infection (dated by TCRdb to 2020 to 2022). Library creation used 5' RACE. The listed sequencing device is NextSeq 500. TCRdb reanalyzed the raw reads on its own, using fastp at Q25 for trimming and MiXCR for clone calling, and kept in-frame beta chains. Rows with one shared CDR3 protein collapse into an entry with the most common genes and DNA. Present in this sample are 45,000 to 50,000 distinct CDR3 sequences, approximately 5.6% of which were seen just once. The ten largest clonotypes hold approximately 4.1% of the sample. What was sequenced was whole blood. The receptors here all came from an adult who was a healthcare worker with PCR-confirmed SARS-CoV-2 infection or an uninfected control (not recorded which).

This clonotype appeared a few times. The V call is TRBV5-1, the J call TRBJ2-1, with TRBD2 matching over 9 bases. This CDR3 comprises 16 residues. V lost 4 bases and J lost 8; bases outside the gene matches: 13. The germline gives CDR1 SGHRS, CDR2 YFSETQ. CDR3 DNA: TGCGCCAGCAGCGGGGGACTAGCCGTTTTATTCGATGAGCAGTTCTTC. Its protein product is CASSGGLAVLFDEQFF.

There are many counts of this clonotype. The chain couples TRBV11-2 to TRBJ2-3; D is ambiguous. The CDR3 has 16 amino acids. From germline, CDR1 is SGHAT and CDR2 FQNNGV. Trimming pared 5 bases from V and 4 bases from J, leaving 19 bases between. The chain's CDR3 is CASSPRSPSSADTQYF. The CDR3 DNA reads TGTGCCAGCAGCCCCCGCTCGCCCTCTTCGGCAGATACGCAGTATTTT.

This clonotype showed up many times. V usage is TRBV5-1 and J usage is TRBJ2-3, with no clear D. This CDR3 region has 15 residues. Germline V lookup: CDR1 SGHRS, CDR2 YFSETQ. The V end lost 4 bases, the J end lost 7 bases, and 19 bases lay between the germline ends. The CDR3 spells CASSERVTLINTQYF. The CDR3 DNA follows: TGCGCCAGCAGCGAACGCGTGACCCTGATTAATACGCAGTATTTT.

This clonotype has more than one count but fewer than ten. This chain joins TRBV29-1 and TRBJ2-4; a possible D gene is TRBD1 (6 bases). Germline V gene sequence: CDR1 SQVTM, CDR2 ANQGSEA. The CDR3 has 13 amino acids. V was trimmed by 6 bases and J by 3 bases, leaving 12 bases between them. The CDR3 loop is CSVVRDNKNIQYF. CDR3 in DNA: TGCAGCGTAGTCCGGGACAACAAAAACATTCAGTACTTC.

V is TRBV19 and J is TRBJ1-4; D unclear. The length of the CDR3 is 14 residues. Trimming pared 5 bases from V and 4 bases from J, leaving 11 bases between. The V gene's germline CDR1 is LNHDA and CDR2 SQIVND (reference sequence). CDR3 sequence: CASSRREFNEKLFF. The CDR3 DNA reads TGTGCCAGTAGTCGAAGGGAATTTAATGAAAAACTGTTTTTT.

This clonotype was picked up a small number of times. This chain links TRBV30 with TRBJ1-5; D is undetermined. CDR3 length equals 11 residues. Germline lookup yields CDR1 GTSNPN and CDR2 SVGIG (reference sequence). Trimming cost V 5 bases and J 4 bases, with 6 bases left between them. The CDR3: CAWGPNQPQHF. CDR3 nucleotide sequence: TGTGCCTGGGGTCCGAATCAGCCCCAGCATTTT.

The chain couples TRBV27 to TRBJ1-6; 9 bases are shared with TRBD1. This CDR3 spans 16 amino acids. V shed 5 bases, J shed 6 bases, and the junction held 8 bases outside the gene matches. Germline lookup yields CDR1 MNHEY and CDR2 SMNVEV (reference sequence). CDR3: CASSDRPGQGNSPLHF. Written as DNA, the CDR3 is TGTGCCAGCAGTGATCGGCCGGGACAGGGTAATTCACCCCTCCACTTT.

This clonotype has at least ten counts. The chain links TRBV6-2 or TRBV6-3 to TRBJ1-2; a weak D match, TRBD1 (5 bases). V lost 6 bases, J lost 2 bases, and 10 bases lay in between. Germline CDR1 MNHEY, CDR2 SVGEGT. The length of the CDR3 is 13 residues. CDR3: CASRQDSNYGYTF. As DNA, the CDR3 is TGTGCCAGCAGGCAAGACAGCAACTATGGCTACACCTTC.

This clonotype has at least ten counts. V is TRBV12-3 or TRBV12-4 and J is TRBJ2-2, with D maybe TRBD1 (5 bases). The germline V and J ends were trimmed by 6 bases and 1 base, with 9 bases remaining between them. The CDR3 is 14 amino acids. The chain's CDR3 is CASSGGQNTGELFF. The DNA of the CDR3 is TGTGCCAGCAGCGGCGGACAGAACACCGGGGAGCTGTTTTTT.

This clonotype turned up a few times. As DNA, the CDR3 is TGTGCCAGCAGCCCTAGACGGGTCTCAGGTGGCTACACCTTC. Its protein product is CASSPRRVSGGYTF. This sequence joins TRBV7-8 and TRBJ1-2; the D is unclear. V gave up 5 bases and J gave up 7 bases, with 17 bases separating them. The CDR3 is 14 residues long. From germline, CDR1 is SGHVS and CDR2 FQNEAQ.

This clonotype was picked up many times. This chain connects TRBV6-6 to TRBJ2-2; D is undetermined. Germline V lookup: CDR1 MNHNY, CDR2 SVGAGI (reference sequence). The CDR3 is 10 residues long. The ends were cut back, 6 bases at V and 8 bases at J, with 4 bases in the middle. Here the CDR3 reads CASRRGELFF. In DNA form, the CDR3 reads TGTGCCAGCAGAAGAGGGGAGCTGTTTTTT.

In the case of this clonotype: This may arise from a read error, as a much more abundant clone is one base away. The chain links TRBV5-1 to TRBJ2-5; D is unresolved. CDR3 length equals 15 residues. In germline, CDR1 is SGHRS, CDR2 YFSETQ. This CDR3 is CVSSPRPTFQETQYF. CDR3 DNA: TGCGTCAGCAGCCCCCGGCCGACTTTTCAAGAGACCCAGTACTTC.

V gene TRBV20-1 combines with J gene TRBJ2-4; 14 positions match TRBD2. Per germline, CDR1 DFQATT and CDR2 SNEGSKA (reference sequence). The V segment lost 6 bases and the J segment 9 bases; nucleotides outside the gene matches: 16. The CDR3 has 17 amino acids. CDR3 in DNA: TGCAGTGCCCCCGGGACTAGCGGGGGCCAAGGAAACGTCATTCAGTACTTC. Its protein is CSAPGTSGGQGNVIQYF.

The table lists this clonotype with many counts. The CDR3 reads CASSLGQGVQYGYTF. CDR3 DNA sequence: TGTGCCAGCAGTTTGGGCCAGGGGGTTCAGTATGGCTACACCTTC. J is TRBJ1-2 and V is TRBV12-3 or TRBV12-4; 7 positions match TRBD1. The CDR3 has 15 amino acids. J was trimmed by 5 bases and V by 3 bases; bases with no gene match: 9.

At least ten counts were recorded for this clonotype. The CDR3 region is CSAPTGADTEAFF. In DNA form, the CDR3 reads TGCAGTGCTCCGACAGGGGCTGACACTGAAGCTTTCTTT. This chain links TRBV20-1 with TRBJ1-1; 8 nucleotides line up with TRBD1. The CDR3 is 13 amino acids. CDR1 and CDR2 from the germline V gene are DFQATT and SNEGSKA (reference sequence). V trimming: 5 bases; J trimming: 3 bases; junction bases outside the gene matches: 5.

This clonotype was seen many times. This chain uses TRBV21-1 with TRBJ2-1; the table calls TRBD1, which could not be checked here. TRBV21-1 is reported as a pseudogene. This CDR3 has 18 amino acids. CDR3 sequence reads: CASSTRTGGTPKNDEQFF. DNA of the CDR3: TGTGCCAGCAGCACTAGGACAGGGGGCACACCCAAGAACGATGAGCAGTTCTTC.

Details on this clonotype: A much larger clonotype is one base distant, so this may be a read error. The genes are TRBV18 and TRBJ2-3; 7 bases agree with TRBD1. The CDR3 is 15 residues long. Germline V gives CDR1 KGHSH, CDR2 LQKENI. CDR3 sequence (DNA): TGTGTCAGCTCATCAAGACAGGGTAGCACAGATACGCAGTATTTT. Amino acid sequence: CVSSSRQGSTDTQYF.